These 12 T cell receptor beta chains share one sample of origin, sequenced in a study of T cells in Graves' hyperthyroidism and ophthalmopathy. TCR beta CDR3 region amplification was performed from RNA transcripts. First-round RT-PCR of the TCR CDR3 relied on the HTBI primer set. TCRdb passed the multiplex PCR reads through MiXCR, listing each CDR3 protein once. Of around 500,000 distinct CDR3 sequences in the sample, 13% to 15% are singletons; the top ten hold around 17%. The sequencing input was blood. Receptors were obtained from a woman between 18 and 30 years old with Graves' hyperthyroidism.

This clonotype was seen at least ten times. The chain carries TRBV30 and TRBJ1-5; D may be TRBD1 (6 bases). This CDR3 has 16 residues. The germline V gene encodes CDR1 GTSNPN and CDR2 SVGIG (reference sequence). The ends were cut back, 0 bases at V and 6 bases at J, with 18 bases in the middle. The CDR3 DNA reads as TGTGCCTGGAGTGTACCGATGTCAGGGGCAGCTCAGCCCCAGCATTTT. This sequence encodes CAWSVPMSGAAQPQHF. Using reference TRBV30 and TRBJ1-5 for the parts outside the CDR3, the full variable domain is SQTIHQWPATLVQPVGSPLSLECTVEGTSNPNLYWYRQAAGRGLQLLFYSVGIGQISSEVPQNLSASRPQDRQFILSSKKLLLSDSGFYLCAWSVPMSGAAQPQHFGDGTRLSIL.

This clonotype was seen repeatedly, ten times or more. The V gene is TRBV5-1, the J gene TRBJ2-3; no clear D. V lost 2 bases and J 4 bases, leaving 14 bases between the germline ends. The CDR3 has 15 amino acids. Germline-derived CDR1 and CDR2 are SGHRS and YFSETQ. The CDR3 coding sequence is TGCGCCAGCAGCTTTAGGGTGGCCGGATCAGATACGCAGTATTTT. It specifies CASSFRVAGSDTQYF.

In its sample, this clonotype was seen many times. V and J are TRBV29-1 and TRBJ1-1; D perhaps matches TRBD1 (5 bases). The V gene lost 7 bases and the J gene lost 0 bases, with 12 bases spanning the gap. The length of the CDR3 is 13 residues. Germline CDR1 reads SQVTM; CDR2 reads ANQGSEA. The CDR3 sequence is CSGRKGMNTEAFF. Written as DNA, the CDR3 is TGCAGCGGAAGGAAGGGGATGAACACTGAAGCTTTCTTT.

Ten or more counts support this clonotype. V usage is TRBV27 and J usage is TRBJ1-3; 8 positions agree with TRBD1. This CDR3 region has 15 residues. J was trimmed by 4 bases and V by 1 base; bases with no gene match: 3. CDR1 and CDR2 from the germline V gene are MNHEY and SMNVEV (reference sequence). The CDR3 region has the DNA TGTGCCAGCAGTTTATTGGGGACAGGCGGAAACACCATATATTTT. Residues: CASSLLGTGGNTIYF.

This clonotype was seen repeatedly, ten times or more. V usage is TRBV2 and J usage is TRBJ2-2, with a possible D match to TRBD2 (6 bases). V shed 2 bases and J shed 6 bases, with 16 bases lying between them. Per the germline V gene, CDR1 is SNHLY and CDR2 is FYNNEI. This CDR3 contains 16 residues. Written as DNA, the CDR3 is TGTGCCAGCAGTGAACTAGGCGGGGATGGAGCCGGGGAGCTGTTTTTT. Translation gives CASSELGGDGAGELFF.

V and J are TRBV20-1 and TRBJ1-1; D is undetermined. V lost 4 bases, J lost 7 bases, and 16 bases lay in between. The CDR3 runs 13 residues. Germline V lookup: CDR1 DFQATT, CDR2 SNEGSKA (reference sequence). CDR3 sequence: CSATTPRVFEAFF. The DNA for the CDR3 is TGCAGTGCTACGACACCAAGGGTGTTTGAAGCTTTCTTT.

This clonotype appeared many times. The chain couples TRBV6-2 or TRBV6-3 to TRBJ2-1; D is uncertain. CDR1 MNHEY and CDR2 SVGEGT come from the germline V gene. Between the trimmed V and J ends, which lost 6 bases and 5 bases, there was a span of 14 bases. This CDR3 region has 14 residues. CDR3 DNA: TGTGCCAGCAGCCACCGTCGCGATGACAATGAGCAGTTCTTC. Protein sequence: CASSHRRDDNEQFF.

This clonotype was detected a few times. The V call is TRBV3-1, the J call TRBJ2-1; D is undetermined. V was cut by 0 bases and J by 6 bases, with 15 bases left in between. This CDR3 is built from 16 residues. From germline, CDR1 is LGHDT and CDR2 YNNKEL (reference sequence). Written as DNA, the CDR3 is TGTGCCAGCAGCCAAGATTTTCAGTATCCGCGCAATGAGCAGTTCTTC. It encodes CASSQDFQYPRNEQFF.

This clonotype has a count of ten or more. This rearrangement joins TRBV27 to TRBJ2-7; 7 nucleotides match TRBD1. Trimming at V came to 0 bases and at J to 2 bases, leaving 1 base not matched to a gene. The CDR3 extends over 14 amino acids. Germline CDR1 reads MNHEY; CDR2 reads SMNVEV (reference sequence). The CDR3 region has the DNA TGTGCCAGCAGTTTATCGACAGGGACCTACGAGCAGTACTTC. It codes for CASSLSTGTYEQYF.

This clonotype was observed a handful of times. V usage is TRBV5-6 and J usage is TRBJ2-5; D may be TRBD1 (6 bases). Trimming removed 4 bases at V and 4 bases at J, with 17 bases between. The CDR3 sequence is 15 residues long. Germline CDR1 reads SGHDT; CDR2 reads YYEEEE. This CDR3 is CASSPVGAGRETQYF. The CDR3 DNA follows: TGTGCCAGCAGCCCGGTGGGGGCAGGCCGAGAGACCCAGTACTTC.

Ten or more counts support this clonotype. The chain employs TRBV11-3 and TRBJ2-7, with 8 bases identical to TRBD1. The J segment lost 5 bases and the V segment lost 4 bases, leaving 1 base of the junction unmatched. Germline CDR1 reads SGHNT; CDR2 reads YENEEA. The CDR3 spans 12 residues. The CDR3 nucleotides are TGTGCCAGCAGCTCGACAGGGGACGAGCAGTACTTC. This gives the protein CASSSTGDEQYF.

This clonotype came up many times. The chain is built from TRBV27 and TRBJ2-6, with 7 bases that match TRBD2. The V segment lost 7 bases and the J segment 3 bases; nucleotides outside the gene matches: 9. Germline V gives CDR1 MNHEY, CDR2 SMNVEV (reference sequence). The CDR3 runs 16 residues. CDR3 sequence: CASTPGRVGGANVLTF. The CDR3 nucleotides read TGTGCCAGCACTCCGGGGAGGGTTGGTGGGGCCAACGTCCTGACTTTC.